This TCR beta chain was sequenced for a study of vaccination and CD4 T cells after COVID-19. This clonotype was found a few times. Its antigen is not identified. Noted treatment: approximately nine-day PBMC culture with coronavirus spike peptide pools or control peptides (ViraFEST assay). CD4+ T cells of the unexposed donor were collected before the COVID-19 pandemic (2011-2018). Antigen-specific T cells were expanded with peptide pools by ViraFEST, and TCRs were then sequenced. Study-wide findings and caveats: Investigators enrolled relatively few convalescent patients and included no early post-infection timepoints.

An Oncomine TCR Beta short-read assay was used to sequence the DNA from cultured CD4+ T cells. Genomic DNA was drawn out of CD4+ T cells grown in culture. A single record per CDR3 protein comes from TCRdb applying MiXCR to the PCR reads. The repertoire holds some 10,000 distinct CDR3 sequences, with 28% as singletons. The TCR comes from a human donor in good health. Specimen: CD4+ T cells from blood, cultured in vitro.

CDR3 in DNA: TGTGCCAGTAGTATAATGGAGAGCTATGGCTACACCTTC. Its protein is CASSIMESYGYTF. V usage is TRBV19 and J usage is TRBJ1-2; unclear D gene. Per the germline V gene, CDR1 is LNHDA and CDR2 is SQIVND (reference sequence). This CDR3 is built from 13 residues. Trimming shortened V by 2 bases and J by 4 bases, and 8 bases separated the two germline ends.